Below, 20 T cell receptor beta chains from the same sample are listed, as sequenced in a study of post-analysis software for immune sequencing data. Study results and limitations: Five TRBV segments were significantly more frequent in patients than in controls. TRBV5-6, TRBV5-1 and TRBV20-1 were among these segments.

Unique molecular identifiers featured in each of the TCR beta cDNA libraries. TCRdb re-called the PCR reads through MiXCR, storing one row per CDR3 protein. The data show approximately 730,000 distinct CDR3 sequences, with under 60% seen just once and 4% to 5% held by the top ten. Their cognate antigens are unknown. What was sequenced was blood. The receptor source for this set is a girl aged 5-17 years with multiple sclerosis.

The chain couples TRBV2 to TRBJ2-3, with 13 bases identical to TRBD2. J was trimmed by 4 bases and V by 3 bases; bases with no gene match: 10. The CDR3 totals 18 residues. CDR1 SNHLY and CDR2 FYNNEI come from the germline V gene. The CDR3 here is CASSEATSGRIGADTQYF. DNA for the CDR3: TGTGCCAGCAGTGAGGCGACTAGCGGGAGGATTGGCGCAGATACGCAGTATTTT.

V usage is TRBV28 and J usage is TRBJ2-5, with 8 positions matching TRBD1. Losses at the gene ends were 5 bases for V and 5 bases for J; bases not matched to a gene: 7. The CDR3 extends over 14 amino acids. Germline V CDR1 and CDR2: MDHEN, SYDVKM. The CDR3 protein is CASSPRGPGETQYF. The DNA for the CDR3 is TGTGCCAGCAGTCCCAGGGGGCCGGGTGAGACCCAGTACTTC. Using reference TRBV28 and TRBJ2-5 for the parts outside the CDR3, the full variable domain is DVKVTQSSRYLVKRTGEKVFLECVQDMDHENMFWYRQDPGLGLRLIYFSYDVKMKEKGDIPEGYSVSREKKERFSLILESASTNQTSMYLCASSPRGPGETQYFGPGTRLLVL.

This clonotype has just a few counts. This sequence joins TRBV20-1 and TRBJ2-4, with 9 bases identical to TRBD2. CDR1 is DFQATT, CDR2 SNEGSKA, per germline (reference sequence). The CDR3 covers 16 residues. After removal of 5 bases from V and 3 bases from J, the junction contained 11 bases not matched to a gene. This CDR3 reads CSAPIRGRGGKNIQYF. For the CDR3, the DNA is TGCAGTGCTCCGATCCGGGGGCGGGGGGGCAAAAACATTCAGTACTTC.

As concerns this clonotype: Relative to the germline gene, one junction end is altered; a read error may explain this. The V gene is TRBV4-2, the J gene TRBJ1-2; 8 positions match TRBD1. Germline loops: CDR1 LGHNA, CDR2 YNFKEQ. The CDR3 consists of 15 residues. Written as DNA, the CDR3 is TGTGCCAGCAGTCAAGACAGGGGCACCTCCTATGGCTACACCTTC. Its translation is CASSQDRGTSYGYTF.

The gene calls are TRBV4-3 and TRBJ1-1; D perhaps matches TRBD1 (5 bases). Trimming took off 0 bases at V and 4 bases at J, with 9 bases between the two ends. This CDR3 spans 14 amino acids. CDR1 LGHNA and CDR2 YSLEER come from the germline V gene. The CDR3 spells CASSQDLGPTEAFF. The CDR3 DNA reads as TGCGCCAGCAGCCAAGATTTGGGGCCCACTGAAGCTTTCTTT.

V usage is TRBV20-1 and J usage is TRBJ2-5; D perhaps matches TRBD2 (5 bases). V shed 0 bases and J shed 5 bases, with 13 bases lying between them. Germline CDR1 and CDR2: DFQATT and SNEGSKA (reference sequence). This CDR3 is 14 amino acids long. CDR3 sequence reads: CSARDLARGETQYF. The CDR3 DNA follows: TGCAGTGCTAGAGATTTGGCGAGAGGGGAGACCCAGTACTTC.

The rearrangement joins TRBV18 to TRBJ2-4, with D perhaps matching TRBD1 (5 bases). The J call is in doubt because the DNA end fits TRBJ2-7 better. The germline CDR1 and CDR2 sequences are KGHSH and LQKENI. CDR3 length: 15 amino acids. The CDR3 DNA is TGTGCCAGCTCACCACCAATCAGGGAAGGCTACGAGCAGTACTTC. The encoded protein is CASSPPIREGYEQYF.

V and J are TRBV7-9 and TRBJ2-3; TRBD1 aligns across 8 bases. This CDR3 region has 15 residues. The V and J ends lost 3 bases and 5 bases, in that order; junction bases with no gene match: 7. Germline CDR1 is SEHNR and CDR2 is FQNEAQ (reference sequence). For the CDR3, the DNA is TGTGCCAGCAGCTTGTCGACAGGGGTGGTAGATACGCAGTATTTT. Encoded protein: CASSLSTGVVDTQYF.

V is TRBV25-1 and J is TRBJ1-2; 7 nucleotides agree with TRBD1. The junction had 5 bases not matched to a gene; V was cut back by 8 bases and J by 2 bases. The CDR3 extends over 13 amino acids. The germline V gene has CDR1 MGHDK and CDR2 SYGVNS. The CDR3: CASAGTENYGYTF. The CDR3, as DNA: TGTGCCAGCGCCGGGACAGAGAACTATGGCTACACCTTC.

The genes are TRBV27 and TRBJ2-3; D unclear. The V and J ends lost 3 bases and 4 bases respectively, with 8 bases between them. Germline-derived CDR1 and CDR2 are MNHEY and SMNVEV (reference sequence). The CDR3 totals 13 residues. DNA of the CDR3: TGTGCCAGCAGTTTGGCAGTTCCAGATACGCAGTATTTT. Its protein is CASSLAVPDTQYF.

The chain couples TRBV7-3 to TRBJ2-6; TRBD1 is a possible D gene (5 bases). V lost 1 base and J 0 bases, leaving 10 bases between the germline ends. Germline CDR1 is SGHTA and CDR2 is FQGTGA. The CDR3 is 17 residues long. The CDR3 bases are TGTGCCAGCAGCTTAATTCCAGGGCCCTCTGGGGCCAACGTCCTGACTTTC. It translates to CASSLIPGPSGANVLTF.

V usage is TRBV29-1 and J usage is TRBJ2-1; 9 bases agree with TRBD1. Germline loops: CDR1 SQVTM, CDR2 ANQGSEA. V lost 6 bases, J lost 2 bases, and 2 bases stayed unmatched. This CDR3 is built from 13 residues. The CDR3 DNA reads TGCAGCGTCCGGACAGGGGCCTACAATGAGCAGTTCTTC. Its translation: CSVRTGAYNEQFF.

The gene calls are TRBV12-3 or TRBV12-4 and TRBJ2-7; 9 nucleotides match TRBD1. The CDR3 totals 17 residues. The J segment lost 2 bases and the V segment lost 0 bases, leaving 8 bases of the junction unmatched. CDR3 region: CASSLAGRQGGPYEQYF. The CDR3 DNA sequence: TGTGCCAGCAGTTTAGCGGGAAGACAGGGGGGCCCCTACGAGCAGTACTTC.

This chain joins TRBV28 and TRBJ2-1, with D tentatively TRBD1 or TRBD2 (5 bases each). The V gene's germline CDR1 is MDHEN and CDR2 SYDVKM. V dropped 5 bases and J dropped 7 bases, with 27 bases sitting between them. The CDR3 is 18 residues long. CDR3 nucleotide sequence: TGTGCCAGCAGTAAACCACCCATGAGCGCGGCAGAGGGGAATGAGCAGTTCTTC. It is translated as CASSKPPMSAAEGNEQFF. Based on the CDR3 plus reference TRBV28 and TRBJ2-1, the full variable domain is DVKVTQSSRYLVKRTGEKVFLECVQDMDHENMFWYRQDPGLGLRLIYFSYDVKMKEKGDIPEGYSVSREKKERFSLILESASTNQTSMYLCASSKPPMSAAEGNEQFFGPGTRLTVL.

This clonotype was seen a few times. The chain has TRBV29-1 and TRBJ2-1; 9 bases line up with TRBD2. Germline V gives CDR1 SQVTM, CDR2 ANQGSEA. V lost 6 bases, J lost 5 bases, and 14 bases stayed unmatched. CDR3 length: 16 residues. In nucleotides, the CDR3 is TGCAGCGTGAAACTCATGACTAGCGGTAAGGACAATGAGCAGTTCTTC. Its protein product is CSVKLMTSGKDNEQFF.

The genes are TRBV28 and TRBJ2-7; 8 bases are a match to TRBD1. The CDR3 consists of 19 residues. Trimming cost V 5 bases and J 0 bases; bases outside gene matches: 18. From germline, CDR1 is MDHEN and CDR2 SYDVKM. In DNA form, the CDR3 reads TGTGCCAGCAGTCTTCAAAACCACAGGGGGAGGAACTACTCCTACGAGCAGTACTTC. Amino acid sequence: CASSLQNHRGRNYSYEQYF.

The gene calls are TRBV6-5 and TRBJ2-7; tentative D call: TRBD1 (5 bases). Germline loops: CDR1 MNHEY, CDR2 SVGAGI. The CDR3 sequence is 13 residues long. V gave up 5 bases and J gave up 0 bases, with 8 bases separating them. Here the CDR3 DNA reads TGTGCCAGCAGTCCAGGGAACTCCTACGAGCAGTACTTC. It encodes CASSPGNSYEQYF.

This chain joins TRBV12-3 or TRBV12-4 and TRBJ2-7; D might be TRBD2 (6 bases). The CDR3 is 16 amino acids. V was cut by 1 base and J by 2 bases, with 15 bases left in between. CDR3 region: CASSLGGSAGPYEQYF. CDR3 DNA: TGTGCCAGCAGTTTAGGTGGTTCGGCGGGGCCCTACGAGCAGTACTTC.

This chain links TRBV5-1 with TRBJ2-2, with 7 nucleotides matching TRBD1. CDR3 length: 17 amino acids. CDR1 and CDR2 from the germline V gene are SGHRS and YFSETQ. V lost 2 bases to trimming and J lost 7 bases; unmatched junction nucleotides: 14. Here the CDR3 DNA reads TGCGCCAGCAGCTTCGGACCCGGGACAGCAAGGTTCGGGGAGCTGTTTTTT. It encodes CASSFGPGTARFGELFF.

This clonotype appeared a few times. For the CDR3, the DNA is TGTGCCAGCAGTTGGGGGACAGAGTATCAGCCCCAGCATTTT. It codes for CASSWGTEYQPQHF. This chain uses TRBV12-3 or TRBV12-4 with TRBJ1-5; 7 bases are shared with TRBD1. V lost 4 bases and J lost 5; bases outside the gene matches: 5. There are 14 residues in the CDR3.